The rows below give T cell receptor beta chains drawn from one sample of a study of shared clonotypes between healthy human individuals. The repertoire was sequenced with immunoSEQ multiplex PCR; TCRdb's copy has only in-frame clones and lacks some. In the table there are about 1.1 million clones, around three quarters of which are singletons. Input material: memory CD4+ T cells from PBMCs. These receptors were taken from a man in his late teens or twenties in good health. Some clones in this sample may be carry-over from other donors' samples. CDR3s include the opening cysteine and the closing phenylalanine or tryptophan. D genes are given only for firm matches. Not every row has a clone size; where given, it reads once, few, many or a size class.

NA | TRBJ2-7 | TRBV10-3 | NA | CAISESNTYEQYF | TGTGCCATCAGTGAGTCGAACACCTACGAGCAGTACTTC
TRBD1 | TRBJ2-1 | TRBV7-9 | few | CASTHRDRSYNEQFF | TGTGCCAGCACCCACCGGGACAGGAGTTACAATGAGCAGTTCTTC
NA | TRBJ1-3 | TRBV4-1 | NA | CASSQGLAGQSGNTIYF | TGCGCCAGCAGCCAAGGATTGGCAGGACAGTCTGGAAACACCATATATTTT
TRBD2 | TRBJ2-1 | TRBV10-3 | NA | CAISELLAGFAEQFF | TGTGCCATCAGTGAGCTACTAGCGGGCTTCGCTGAGCAGTTCTTC
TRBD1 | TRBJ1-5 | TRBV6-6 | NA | CASSYQGQGIQPQHF | TGTGCCAGCAGTTACCAAGGACAGGGAATTCAGCCCCAGCATTTT
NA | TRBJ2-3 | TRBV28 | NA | CASRQGGSTDTQYF | TGTGCCAGCAGACAAGGGGGGAGCACAGATACGCAGTATTTT
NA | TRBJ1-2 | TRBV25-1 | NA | CASSESGGDYGYTF | TGTGCCAGCAGTGAATCGGGGGGGGACTATGGCTACACCTTC
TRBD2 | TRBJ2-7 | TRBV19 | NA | CASSPSGLAPDYEQYF | TGTGCCAGTAGCCCGTCGGGACTAGCGCCAGACTACGAGCAGTACTTC
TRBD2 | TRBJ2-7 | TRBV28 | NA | CASSFRLAGAMMGHEQYF | TGTGCCAGCAGTTTCAGACTAGCGGGAGCAATGATGGGCCACGAGCAGTACTTC
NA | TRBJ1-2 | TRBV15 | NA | CATSREAFGYGYTF | TGTGCCACCAGCAGAGAAGCTTTTGGGTATGGCTACACCTTC
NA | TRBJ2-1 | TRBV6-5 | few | CASRYRDSPYNEQFF | TGTGCCAGCAGGTACCGGGACTCTCCCTACAATGAGCAGTTCTTC
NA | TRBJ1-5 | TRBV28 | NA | CASSLERQWGGQPQHF | TGTGCCAGCAGTTTAGAGAGACAGTGGGGCGGCCAGCCCCAGCATTTT
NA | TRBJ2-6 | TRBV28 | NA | CASRPGLSGANVLTF | TGTGCCAGCAGACCAGGCCTCTCTGGGGCCAACGTCCTGACTTTC
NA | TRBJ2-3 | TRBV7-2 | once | CASSLGVIGVTQYF | TGTGCCAGCAGCTTAGGAGTCATCGGTGTTACGCAGTATTTT
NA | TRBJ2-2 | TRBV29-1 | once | CSVGGAGELFF | TGCAGCGTTGGGGGGGCCGGGGAGCTGTTTTTT
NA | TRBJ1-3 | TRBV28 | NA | CASSSRATSGNTIYF | TGTGCCAGCAGTTCACGGGCTACCTCTGGAAACACCATATATTTT
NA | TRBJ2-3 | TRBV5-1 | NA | CASSLETDTQYF | TGCGCCAGCAGCCTAGAGACAGATACGCAGTATTTT
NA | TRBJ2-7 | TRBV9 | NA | CASSTSQRPYEQYF | TGTGCCAGCAGTACAAGCCAGAGACCCTACGAGCAGTACTTC
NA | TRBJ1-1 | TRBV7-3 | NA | CASSRTGTGSGKPNF | TGTGCCAGCAGCCGCACGGGTACAGGGTCGGGTAAGCCTAACTTT
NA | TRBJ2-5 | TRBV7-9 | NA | CASSLGGSTETQYF | TGTGCCAGCAGCTTAGGGGGGTCTACCGAGACCCAGTACTTC
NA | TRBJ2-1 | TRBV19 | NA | CASRPDSREGEQFF | TGTGCCAGTAGGCCGGATTCCAGGGAAGGTGAGCAGTTCTTC
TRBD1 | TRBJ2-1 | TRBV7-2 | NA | CASSWRTGNRNEQFF | TGTGCCAGCAGCTGGCGGACAGGGAATCGGAATGAGCAGTTCTTC
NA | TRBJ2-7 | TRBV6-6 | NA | CASSYRSSYEQYF | TGTGCCAGCAGTTACAGGAGCTCCTACGAGCAGTACTTC
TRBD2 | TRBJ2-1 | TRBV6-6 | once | CASRTATSGWPNEQFF | TGTGCCAGCAGAACCGCGACTAGCGGGTGGCCCAATGAGCAGTTCTTC
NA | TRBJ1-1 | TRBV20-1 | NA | CSARDRGEAFF | TGCAGTGCTAGAGATAGGGGTGAAGCTTTCTTT
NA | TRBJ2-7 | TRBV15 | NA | CATSREGVRRTTYEQYF | TGTGCCACCAGCAGAGAGGGGGTGAGACGGACTACCTACGAGCAGTACTTC